These T cell receptor beta chains were read from a single sample in a study of blood T cells in healthy people across ages. TCRdb processed the 5' RACE reads anew with MiXCR; each CDR3 protein has one entry. The table has 550,000 to 700,000 distinct CDR3 sequences, 27% seen once; the top ten hold about 18%. Source material: blood. The receptors originated from a woman aged 70 to 79 in good health. Each CDR3 is given with its conserved first and last residue. The order of the fields is V gene, J gene, CDR3 protein.

>TRBV7-2|TRBJ1-2
CASSLGRITNYGYTF
>TRBV15|TRBJ2-5
CATRVSQNQETQYF
>TRBV6-2/TRBV6-3|TRBJ2-1
CASSYSIALEQFF
>TRBV4-3|TRBJ1-2
CASSPTGMLRGYTF
>TRBV10-3|TRBJ1-1
CAISGLNTEAFF
>TRBV7-2|TRBJ2-5
CASSLATASETQYF
>TRBV28|TRBJ1-2
CASSSSPGLGYTF
>TRBV10-2|TRBJ2-7
CASSVPRGVYEQYF
>TRBV4-3|TRBJ2-5
CASSRSTGLWETQYF
>TRBV9|TRBJ2-5
CASSVRGSGGEETQYF
>TRBV15|TRBJ2-7
CVTSIGQAYEQYF
>TRBV7-8|TRBJ1-2
CASSPWLEDGYTF
>TRBV29-1|TRBJ2-5
CSVGGLAGGGETQYF
>TRBV7-9|TRBJ2-5
CASSLVGQAQETQYF
>TRBV6-2/TRBV6-3|TRBJ2-5
CASSYSGLQETQYF
>TRBV2|TRBJ2-5
CASRRIAGALVETQYF
>TRBV20-1|TRBJ2-1
CSSRDHLYNEQFF
>TRBV7-7|TRBJ2-1
CASSLVAGQNNEQFF
>TRBV5-6|NA
CASSLSGGANEQFF
>TRBV6-2/TRBV6-3|TRBJ2-1
CATTGDSYNEQFF
>TRBV20-1|TRBJ2-5
CSAFDRVFVETQYF
>TRBV4-3|TRBJ1-2
CASSQEFWGGYGYTF
>TRBV6-1|TRBJ2-5
CASSEIGLSLGETQYF
>TRBV20-1|NA
CSASSGQQETQYF
>TRBV20-1|TRBJ2-7
CSARYQSSYEQYF
>TRBV12-3/TRBV12-4|TRBJ2-1
CASCPTGNEQFF
>TRBV18|TRBJ2-5
CASSPRGGETQYF